A single sample is the source of the 8 T cell receptor beta chains below, sequenced in a study of T-cell memory formation after mild COVID-19 (dated by TCRdb to the early 2020s). Library construction relied on 5' RACE. These reads were obtained on an Illumina NovaSeq 6000. TCRdb trimmed the raw reads at Q25, called clones with MiXCR and kept productive beta chains. Rows matching on CDR3 protein sequence are summarized as one entry with the most common DNA and genes. The sample table contains approximately 250,000 distinct CDR3 sequences; only one count was recorded for 16% of them. The top ten clones comprise 20% to 25% of the sample. The source material was PBMCs or a T cell subset sorted from them (not recorded which). Receptors were obtained from a man younger than 35 who had mild COVID-19 (a few samples of this study predate the infection). The sample titles of this study are shuffled in the database, so cell type and time point are left out; the donor was told from shared clones.

This clonotype was counted many times. The chain combines TRBV7-2 with TRBJ1-1, with no clear D. Germline V lookup: CDR1 SGHTA, CDR2 FQGNSA. The CDR3 sequence is 13 residues long. Deletions cut 5 bases from V and 7 bases from J, with 14 bases between. CDR3 protein: CASSTRSAGEAFF. The CDR3 nucleotides are TGTGCCAGCAGCACCAGATCGGCGGGTGAAGCTTTCTTT.

The chain links TRBV5-1 to TRBJ2-7; 11 bases are a match to TRBD1. CDR3 length: 16 residues. Germline CDR1 and CDR2: SGHRS and YFSETQ. The J segment lost 2 bases and the V segment lost 3 bases, leaving 7 bases of the junction unmatched. The CDR3 loop is CASSSGQGAFPYEQYV. CDR3 coding DNA: TGCGCCAGCAGCTCCGGACAGGGGGCTTTCCCCTACGAGCAGTACGTC.

There are many counts of this clonotype. The rearrangement uses TRBV6-5 and TRBJ2-1; D perhaps matches TRBD2 (6 bases). The V and J ends lost 2 bases and 7 bases respectively, with 15 bases between them. The germline V gene encodes CDR1 MNHEY and CDR2 SVGAGI. CDR3 length: 15 residues. DNA of the CDR3: TGTGCCAGCAGTTACCGGGGGACCACGGGGAATGAGCAGTTCTTC. Translating gives CASSYRGTTGNEQFF.

The rearrangement uses TRBV20-1 and TRBJ2-7; possible D gene TRBD1, 6 bases. This CDR3 has 14 residues. Germline lookup yields CDR1 DFQATT and CDR2 SNEGSKA (reference sequence). V lost 6 bases, J lost 3 bases, and 18 bases lay in between. In DNA, the CDR3 is TGCAGTGCCAAACGATCATGGGACATCTACGAGCAGTACTTC. Translated: CSAKRSWDIYEQYF.

The sample holds many counts of this clonotype. This rearrangement joins TRBV7-6 to TRBJ2-3, with D unclear. From germline, CDR1 is SGHVS and CDR2 FNYEAQ. The CDR3 is made up of 16 amino acids. With 3 bases removed from V and 0 bases from J, the gap between germline ends came to 13 bases. The CDR3 sequence: CASSFSSGSSTDTQYF. The CDR3 DNA reads TGTGCCAGCAGCTTCTCGTCGGGCAGCAGCACAGATACGCAGTATTTT.

This clonotype has more than one count but fewer than ten. The V gene is TRBV4-3, the J gene TRBJ1-6; D unresolved. This CDR3 contains 14 residues. Trimming pared 0 bases from V and 7 bases from J, leaving 7 bases between. From germline, CDR1 is LGHNA and CDR2 YSLEER. CDR3 sequence: CASSQEPENSPLHF. The DNA of the CDR3 is TGCGCCAGCAGCCAAGAACCAGAGAATTCACCCCTCCACTTT.

The rearrangement joins TRBV24-1 to TRBJ2-7, with 11 bases matching TRBD1. The germline CDR1 and CDR2 sequences are KGHDR and SFDVKD. V was pared by 1 base and J by 3 bases, with 4 bases of the junction left unmatched. This CDR3 contains 16 residues. This chain's CDR3 is CATSDFRTGGHYEQYV. DNA for the CDR3: TGTGCCACCAGTGATTTTAGGACAGGGGGCCACTACGAGCAGTACGTC.

This clonotype has just a few counts. The V and J genes are TRBV20-1 and TRBJ2-3; unclear D gene. There are 14 residues in the CDR3. CDR1 DFQATT and CDR2 SNEGSKA come from the germline V gene (reference sequence). V was pared by 1 base and J by 3 bases, with 11 bases between. The chain's CDR3 is CSARGVAGTDTQYF. The CDR3 DNA reads as TGCAGTGCTAGAGGGGTGGCCGGGACAGATACGCAGTATTTT.